The 7 T cell receptor beta chains presented below share a single source sample, sequenced in a study of T cells in Graves' hyperthyroidism and ophthalmopathy. RNA transcripts were the template for amplifying TCR beta CDR3 regions. Primed by the HTBI set, a first-round RT-PCR was run on the TCR CDR3. TCRdb passed the multiplex PCR reads through MiXCR, listing each CDR3 protein once. The sample consists of around 700,000 distinct CDR3 sequences, 18% of them appearing once. Sample: blood. These receptors were taken from a woman aged 50 to 60 with Graves' hyperthyroidism that later progressed to Graves' ophthalmopathy.

As for this clonotype: It may be a read error: a sequence one base away is much more abundant. The gene calls are TRBV15 and TRBJ2-3, with 7 bases aligning to TRBD1. This CDR3 is built from 18 residues. Germline V gene sequence: CDR1 LNHNV, CDR2 YYDKDF (reference sequence). The CDR3 here is CAASRGLGQASVTDTQYF. For the CDR3, the DNA is TGTGCCGCCAGCAGGGGTCTCGGACAGGCGAGTGTCACAGATACGCAGTATTTT. The variable domain in full, with the rest retrieved from reference TRBV15 and TRBJ2-3, is DAMVIQNPRYQVTQFGKPVTLSCSQTLNHNVMYWYQQKSSQAPKLLFHYYDKDFNNEADTPDNFQSRRPNTSFCFLDIRSPGLGDTAMYLCAASRGLGQASVTDTQYFGPGTRLTVL.

This clonotype has just a few counts. The V call is TRBV20-1, the J call TRBJ1-6; D ambiguous. V was clipped by 0 bases and J by 7 bases, with 16 bases between them. The length of the CDR3 is 16 residues. Germline V gene data show CDR1 as DFQATT and CDR2 as SNEGSKA (reference sequence). CDR3 nucleotide sequence: TGCAGTGCTAGAGATCCGGTCTCCCCGGGAAATTCACCCCTCCACTTT. Translation: CSARDPVSPGNSPLHF.

This clonotype was found a few times. The chain employs TRBV15 and TRBJ1-5; D may be TRBD1 (5 bases). Germline CDR1 is LNHNV and CDR2 is YYDKDF (reference sequence). CDR3 length: 16 amino acids. Between the trimmed V and J ends, which lost 1 base and 4 bases, there was a span of 14 bases. The CDR3 bases are TGTGCCACCAGCAGAGTTATTAGGGGACGGAATCAGCCCCAGCATTTT. Translation: CATSRVIRGRNQPQHF.

The chain is built from TRBV5-6 and TRBJ2-1; 7 bases match TRBD2. V lost 4 bases and J lost 3; bases outside the gene matches: 13. The germline V gene encodes CDR1 SGHDT and CDR2 YYEEEE. The CDR3 sequence is 17 residues long. CDR3 residues: CASSTPREGRFYNEQFF. The CDR3, as DNA: TGTGCCAGCAGCACCCCGAGGGAGGGGCGCTTCTACAATGAGCAGTTCTTC.

This clonotype was found many times. The CDR3 here is CASRRAPGYETQYF. The CDR3 nucleotides are TGTGCCAGCAGACGGGCCCCGGGTTATGAGACCCAGTACTTC. The J gene is TRBJ2-5, the V gene TRBV2; D call uncertain. The CDR3 has 14 residues. V was clipped by 6 bases and J by 5 bases, with 16 bases between them. CDR1 is SNHLY, CDR2 FYNNEI, per germline. Supplemented by reference TRBV2 and TRBJ2-5, the full variable domain reads EPEVTQTPSHQVTQMGQEVILRCVPISNHLYFYWYRQILGQKVEFLVSFYNNEISEKSEIFDDQFSVERPDGSNFTLKIRSTKLEDSAMYFCASRRAPGYETQYFGPGTRLLVL.

This chain uses TRBV6-5 with TRBJ2-2; D unclear. V lost 2 bases and J 6 bases, leaving 13 bases between the germline ends. This CDR3 has 15 amino acids. CDR1 MNHEY and CDR2 SVGAGI come from the germline V gene. The CDR3 reads CASSYVALGPGELFF. The DNA for the CDR3 is TGTGCCAGCAGTTACGTAGCACTCGGGCCCGGGGAGCTGTTTTTT.

This clonotype was seen a handful of times. V gene TRBV7-6 combines with J gene TRBJ1-2; possible D gene TRBD1, 6 bases. The CDR3 contains 13 residues. Trimming removed 1 base at V and 8 bases at J, with 11 bases between. The germline V gene has CDR1 SGHVS and CDR2 FNYEAQ. This chain's CDR3 is CASSLEDRLGYTF. In nucleotides, the CDR3 is TGTGCCAGCAGCTTAGAGGACAGACTCGGCTACACCTTC. The full variable domain, its missing parts supplied by reference TRBV7-6 and TRBJ1-2, is GAGVSQSPRYKVTKRGQDVALRCDPISGHVSLYWYRQALGQGPEFLTYFNYEAQQDKSGLPNDRFSAERPEGSISTLTIQRTEQRDSAMYRCASSLEDRLGYTFGSGTRLTVV.